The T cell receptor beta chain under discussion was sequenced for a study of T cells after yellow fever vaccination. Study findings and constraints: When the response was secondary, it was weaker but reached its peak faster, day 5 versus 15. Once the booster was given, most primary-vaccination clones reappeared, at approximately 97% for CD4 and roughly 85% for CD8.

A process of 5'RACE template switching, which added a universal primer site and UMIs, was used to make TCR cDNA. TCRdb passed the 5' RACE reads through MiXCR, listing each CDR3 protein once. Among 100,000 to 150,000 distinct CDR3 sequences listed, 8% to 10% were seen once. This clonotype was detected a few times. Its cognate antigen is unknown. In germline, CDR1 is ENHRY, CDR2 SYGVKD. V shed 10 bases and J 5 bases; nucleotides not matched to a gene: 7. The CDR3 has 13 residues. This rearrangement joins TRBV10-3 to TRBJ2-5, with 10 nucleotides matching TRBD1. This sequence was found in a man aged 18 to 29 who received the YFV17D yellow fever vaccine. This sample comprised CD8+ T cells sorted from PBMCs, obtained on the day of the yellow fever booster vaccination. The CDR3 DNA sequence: TGTGCCACTGGGACAGGGGATGAGGAGACCCAGTACTTC. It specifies CATGTGDEETQYF.